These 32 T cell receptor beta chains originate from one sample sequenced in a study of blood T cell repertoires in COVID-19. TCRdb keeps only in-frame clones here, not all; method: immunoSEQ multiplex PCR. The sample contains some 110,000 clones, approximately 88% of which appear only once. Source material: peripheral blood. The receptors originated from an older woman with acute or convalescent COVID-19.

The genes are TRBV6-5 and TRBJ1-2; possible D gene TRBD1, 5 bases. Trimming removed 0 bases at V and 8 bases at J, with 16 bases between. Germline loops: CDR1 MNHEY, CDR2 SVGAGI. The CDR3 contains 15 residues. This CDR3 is CASSYSGQGGTGYTF. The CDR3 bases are TGTGCCAGCAGTTACTCCGGGCAGGGAGGGACGGGCTACACCTTC.

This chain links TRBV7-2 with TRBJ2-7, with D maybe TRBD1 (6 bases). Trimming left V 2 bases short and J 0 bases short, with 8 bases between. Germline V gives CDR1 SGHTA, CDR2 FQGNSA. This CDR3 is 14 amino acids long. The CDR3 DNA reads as TGTGCCAGCAGCTTAACAGGGAACTCCTACGAGCAGTACTTC. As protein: CASSLTGNSYEQYF.

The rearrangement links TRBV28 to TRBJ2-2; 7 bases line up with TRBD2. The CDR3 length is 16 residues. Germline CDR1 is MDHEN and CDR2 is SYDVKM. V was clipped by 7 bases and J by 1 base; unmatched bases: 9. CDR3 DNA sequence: TGTGCCAGCAAGGTCCCGGGGAGGGGGAACACCGGGGAGCTGTTTTTT. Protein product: CASKVPGRGNTGELFF.

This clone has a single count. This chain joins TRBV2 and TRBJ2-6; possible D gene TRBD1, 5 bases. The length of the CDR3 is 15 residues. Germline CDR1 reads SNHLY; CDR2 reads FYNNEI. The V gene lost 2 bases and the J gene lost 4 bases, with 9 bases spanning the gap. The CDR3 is CASSELGAGANVLTF. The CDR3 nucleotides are TGTGCCAGCAGTGAACTAGGGGCCGGGGCCAACGTCCTGACTTTC. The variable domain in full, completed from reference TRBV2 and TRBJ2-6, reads EPEVTQTPSHQVTQMGQEVILRCVPISNHLYFYWYRQILGQKVEFLVSFYNNEISEKSEIFDDQFSVERPDGSNFTLKIRSTKLEDSAMYFCASSELGAGANVLTFGAGSRLTVL.

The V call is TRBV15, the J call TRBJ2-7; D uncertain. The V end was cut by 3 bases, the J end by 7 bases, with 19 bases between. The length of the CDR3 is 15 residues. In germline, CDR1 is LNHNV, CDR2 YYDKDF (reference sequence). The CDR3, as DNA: TGTGCCACCAGCAGGGTGGTAGACTCCCCCCTGGAGCAGTACTTC. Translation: CATSRVVDSPLEQYF.

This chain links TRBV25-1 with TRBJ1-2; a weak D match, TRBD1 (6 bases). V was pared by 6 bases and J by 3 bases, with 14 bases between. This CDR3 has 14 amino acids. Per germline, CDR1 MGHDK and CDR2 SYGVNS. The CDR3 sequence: CASSDPGHHYGYTF. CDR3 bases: TGTGCCAGCAGCGATCCGGGACACCACTATGGCTACACCTTC.

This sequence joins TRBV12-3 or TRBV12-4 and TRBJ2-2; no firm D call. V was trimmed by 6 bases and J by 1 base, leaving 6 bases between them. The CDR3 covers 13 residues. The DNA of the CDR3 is TGTGCCAGCAGCCTTAAGAACACCGGGGAGCTGTTTTTT. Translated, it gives CASSLKNTGELFF.

The CDR3 loop reads CASRLPRQGLNEKLFF. The DNA for the CDR3 is TGTGCCAGCAGATTACCCCGACAGGGACTGAATGAAAAACTGTTTTTT. This chain joins TRBV2 and TRBJ1-4, with TRBD1 identical over 7 bases. Germline loops: CDR1 SNHLY, CDR2 FYNNEI. After removal of 6 bases from V and 5 bases from J, the junction contained 12 bases not matched to a gene. This CDR3 comprises 16 residues.

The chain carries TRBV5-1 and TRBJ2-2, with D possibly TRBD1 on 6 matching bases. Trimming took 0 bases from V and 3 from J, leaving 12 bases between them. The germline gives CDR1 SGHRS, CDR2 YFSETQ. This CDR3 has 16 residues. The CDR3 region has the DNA TGCGCCAGCAGCTTGGCCTGGGGGCGGGACACCGGGGAGCTGTTTTTT. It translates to CASSLAWGRDTGELFF. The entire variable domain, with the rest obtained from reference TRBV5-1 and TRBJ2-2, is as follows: KAGVTQTPRYLIKTRGQQVTLSCSPISGHRSVSWYQQTPGQGLQFLFEYFSETQRNKGNFPGRFSGRQFSNSRSEMNVSTLELGDSALYLCASSLAWGRDTGELFFGEGSRLTVL.

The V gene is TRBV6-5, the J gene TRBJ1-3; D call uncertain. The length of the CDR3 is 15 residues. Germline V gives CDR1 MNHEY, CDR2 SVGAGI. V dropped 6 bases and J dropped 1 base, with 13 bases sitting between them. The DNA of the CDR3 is TGTGCCAGCAGCCGAACCGGGGTTTCTGGAAACACCATATATTTT. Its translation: CASSRTGVSGNTIYF.

Written as DNA, the CDR3 is TGTGCCAGCAGCGCCGGGACTAGCGGAACAGATACGCAGTATTTT. Protein product: CASSAGTSGTDTQYF. The V call is TRBV9, the J call TRBJ2-3; TRBD2 aligns across 11 bases. Looked up from germline, CDR1 is SGDLS and CDR2 is YYNGEE. The V segment lost 3 bases and the J segment 3 bases; nucleotides outside the gene matches: 3. The CDR3 runs to 15 residues. The full variable domain, with the rest looked up from reference TRBV9 and TRBJ2-3, is DSGVTQTPKHLITATGQRVTLRCSPRSGDLSVYWYQQSLDQGLQFLIQYYNGEERAKGNILERFSAQQFPDLHSELNLSSLELGDSALYFCASSAGTSGTDTQYFGPGTRLTVL.

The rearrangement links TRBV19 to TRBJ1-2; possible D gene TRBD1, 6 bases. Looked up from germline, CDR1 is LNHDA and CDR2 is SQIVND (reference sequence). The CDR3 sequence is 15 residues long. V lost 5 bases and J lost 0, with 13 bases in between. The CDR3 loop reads CASSSWTEPNYGYTF. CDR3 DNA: TGTGCCAGTAGTTCCTGGACAGAGCCTAACTATGGCTACACCTTC.

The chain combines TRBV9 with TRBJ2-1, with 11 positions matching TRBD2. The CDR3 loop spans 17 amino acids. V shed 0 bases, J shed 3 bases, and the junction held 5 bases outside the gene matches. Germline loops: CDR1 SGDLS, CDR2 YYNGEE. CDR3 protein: CASSVASLAGGYNEQFF. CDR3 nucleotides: TGTGCCAGCAGCGTAGCCTCCCTAGCGGGGGGCTACAATGAGCAGTTCTTC.

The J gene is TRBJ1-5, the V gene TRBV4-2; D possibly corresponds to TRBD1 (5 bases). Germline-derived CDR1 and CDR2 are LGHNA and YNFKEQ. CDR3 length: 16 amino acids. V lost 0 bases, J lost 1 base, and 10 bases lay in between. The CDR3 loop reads CASSQEPGVSNQPQHF. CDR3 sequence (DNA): TGTGCCAGCAGCCAAGAACCGGGGGTAAGCAATCAGCCCCAGCATTTT.

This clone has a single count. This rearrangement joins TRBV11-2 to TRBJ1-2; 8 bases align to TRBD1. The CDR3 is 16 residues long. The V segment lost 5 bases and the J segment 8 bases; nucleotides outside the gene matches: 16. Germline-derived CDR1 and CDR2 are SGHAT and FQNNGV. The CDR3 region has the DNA TGTGCCAGCAGCCCCGAGGTGGGTGACAGGGGTGGCGGCTACACCTTC. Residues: CASSPEVGDRGGGYTF.

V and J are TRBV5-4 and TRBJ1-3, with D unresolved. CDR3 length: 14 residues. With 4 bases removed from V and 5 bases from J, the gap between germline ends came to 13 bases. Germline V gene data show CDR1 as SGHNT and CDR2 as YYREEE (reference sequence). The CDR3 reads CASSGGIERNTIYF. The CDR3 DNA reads TGTGCCAGCAGCGGAGGAATCGAGAGAAACACCATATATTTT.

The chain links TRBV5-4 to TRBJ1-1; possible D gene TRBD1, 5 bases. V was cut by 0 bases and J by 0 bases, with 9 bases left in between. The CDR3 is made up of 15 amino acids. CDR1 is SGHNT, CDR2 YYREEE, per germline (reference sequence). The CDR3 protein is CASSLGGLMNTEAFF. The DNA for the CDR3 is TGTGCCAGCAGCTTGGGGGGACTCATGAACACTGAAGCTTTCTTT.

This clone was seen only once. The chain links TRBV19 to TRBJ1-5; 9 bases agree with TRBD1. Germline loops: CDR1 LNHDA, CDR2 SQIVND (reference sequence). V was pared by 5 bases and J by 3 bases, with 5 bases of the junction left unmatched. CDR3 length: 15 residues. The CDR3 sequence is CASSPQGATNQPQHF. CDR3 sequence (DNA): TGTGCCAGTAGTCCACAGGGGGCTACCAATCAGCCCCAGCATTTT.

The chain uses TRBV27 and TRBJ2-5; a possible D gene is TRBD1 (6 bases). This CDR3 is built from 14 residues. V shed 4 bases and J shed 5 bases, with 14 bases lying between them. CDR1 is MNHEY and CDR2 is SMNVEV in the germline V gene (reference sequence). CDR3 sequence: CASSSGHLGETQYF. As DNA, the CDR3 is TGTGCCAGCAGTTCGGGACATCTGGGGGAGACCCAGTACTTC.

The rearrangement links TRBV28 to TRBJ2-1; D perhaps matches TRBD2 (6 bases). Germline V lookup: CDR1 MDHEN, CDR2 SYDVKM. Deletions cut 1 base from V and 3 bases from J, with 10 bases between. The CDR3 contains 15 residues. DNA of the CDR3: TGTGCCAGCAGTTTATCAGGAGGGGACTACAATGAGCAGTTCTTC. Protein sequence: CASSLSGGDYNEQFF.

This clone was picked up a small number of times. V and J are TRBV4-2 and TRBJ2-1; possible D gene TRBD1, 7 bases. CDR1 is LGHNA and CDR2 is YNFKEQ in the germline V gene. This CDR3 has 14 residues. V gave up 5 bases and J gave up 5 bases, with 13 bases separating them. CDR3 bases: TGTGCCAGCAGCGAGACCAGGGGGGACAATGAGCAGTTCTTC. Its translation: CASSETRGDNEQFF.

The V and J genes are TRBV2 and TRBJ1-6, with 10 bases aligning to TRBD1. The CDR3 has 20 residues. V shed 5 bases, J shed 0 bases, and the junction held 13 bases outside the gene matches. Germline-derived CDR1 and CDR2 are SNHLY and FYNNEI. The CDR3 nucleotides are TGTGCCAGCAGTTTCCCTCTGAGACAGGGGGCGAGCTCCTATAATTCACCCCTCCACTTT. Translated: CASSFPLRQGASSYNSPLHF. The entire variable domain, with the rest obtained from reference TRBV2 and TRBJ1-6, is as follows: EPEVTQTPSHQVTQMGQEVILRCVPISNHLYFYWYRQILGQKVEFLVSFYNNEISEKSEIFDDQFSVERPDGSNFTLKIRSTKLEDSAMYFCASSFPLRQGASSYNSPLHFGNGTRLTVT.

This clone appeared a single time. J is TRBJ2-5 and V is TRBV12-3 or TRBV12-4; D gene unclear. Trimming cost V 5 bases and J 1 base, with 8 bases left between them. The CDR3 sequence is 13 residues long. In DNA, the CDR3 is TGTGCCAGCAGTCCCGGTAGCCAAGAGACCCAGTACTTC. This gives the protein CASSPGSQETQYF.

The CDR3 nucleotides are TGTGCCAGCAGTAAGGGACAGGGGAGAAGTACTGAAGCTTTCTTT. It yields the protein CASSKGQGRSTEAFF. The chain combines TRBV6-5 with TRBJ1-1; 10 positions match TRBD1. After removal of 5 bases from V and 5 bases from J, the junction contained 8 bases not matched to a gene. This CDR3 region has 15 residues. From germline, CDR1 is MNHEY and CDR2 SVGAGI.

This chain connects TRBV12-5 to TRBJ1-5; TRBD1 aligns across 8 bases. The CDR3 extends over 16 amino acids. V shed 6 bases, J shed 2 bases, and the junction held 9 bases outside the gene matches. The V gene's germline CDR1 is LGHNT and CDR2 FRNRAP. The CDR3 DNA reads TGTGCTAGTGGGGATCAGGGGGCGTGGGGCAATCAGCCCCAGCATTTT. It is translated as CASGDQGAWGNQPQHF.

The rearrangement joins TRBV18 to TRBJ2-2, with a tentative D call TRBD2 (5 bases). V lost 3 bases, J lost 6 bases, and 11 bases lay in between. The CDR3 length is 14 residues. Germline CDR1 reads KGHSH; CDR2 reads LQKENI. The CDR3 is CASSPLGASGELFF. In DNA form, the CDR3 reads TGTGCCAGCTCACCCCTGGGAGCGTCCGGGGAGCTGTTTTTT.

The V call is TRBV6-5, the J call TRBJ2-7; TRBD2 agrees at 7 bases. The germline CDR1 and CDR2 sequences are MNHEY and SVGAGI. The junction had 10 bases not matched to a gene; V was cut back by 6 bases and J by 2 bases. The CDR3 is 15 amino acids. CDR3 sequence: CASRGFGGVAYEQYF. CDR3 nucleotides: TGTGCCAGCAGGGGGTTTGGGGGGGTAGCCTACGAGCAGTACTTC.

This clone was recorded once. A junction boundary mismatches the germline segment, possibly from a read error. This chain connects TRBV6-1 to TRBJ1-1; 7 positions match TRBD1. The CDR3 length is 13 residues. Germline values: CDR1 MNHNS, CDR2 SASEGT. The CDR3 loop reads CASSEVARQGGGF. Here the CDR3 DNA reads TGTGCCAGCAGTGAAGTGGCGCGACAGGGCGGCGGCTTT.

The DNA for the CDR3 is TGTGCCAGCAGCCAATGGGACAGGGCCGACAAAAAGGGGGAACTGTTTTTT. Encoded protein: CASSQWDRADKKGELFF. The V gene is TRBV4-2, the J gene TRBJ1-4; 9 bases are shared with TRBD1. Trimming cost V 2 bases and J 12 bases; bases outside gene matches: 16. This CDR3 is 17 amino acids long. The germline CDR1 and CDR2 sequences are LGHNA and YNFKEQ.

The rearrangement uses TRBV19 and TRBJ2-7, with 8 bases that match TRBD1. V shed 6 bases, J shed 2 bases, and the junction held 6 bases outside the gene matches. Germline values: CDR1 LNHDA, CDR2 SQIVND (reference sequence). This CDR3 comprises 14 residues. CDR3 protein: CASRQTGATYEQYF. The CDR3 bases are TGTGCCAGTAGACAGACAGGGGCTACCTACGAGCAGTACTTC.

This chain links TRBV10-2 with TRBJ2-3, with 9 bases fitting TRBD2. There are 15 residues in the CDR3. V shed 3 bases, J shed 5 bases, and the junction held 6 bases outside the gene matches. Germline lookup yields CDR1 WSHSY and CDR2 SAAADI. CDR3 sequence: CASSDGGGVRDTQYF. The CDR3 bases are TGCGCCAGCAGTGATGGCGGGGGGGTTAGAGATACGCAGTATTTT.

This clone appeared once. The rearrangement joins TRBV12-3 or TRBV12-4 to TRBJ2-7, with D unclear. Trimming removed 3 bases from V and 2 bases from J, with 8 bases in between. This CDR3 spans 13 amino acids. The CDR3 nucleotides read TGTGCCAGCAGTTTGGGCATAGCCTACGAGCAGTACTTC. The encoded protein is CASSLGIAYEQYF.